This is a list of T cell receptor beta chains from one sample in a study of blood T cell repertoires in COVID-19. Libraries were prepared by immunoSEQ multiplex PCR; TCRdb keeps only in-frame clonotypes and omits some of them. The sample gives approximately 490,000 clones, about 85% of which show up once; 8.3% is in the top ten. Source material: PBMCs or T cells enriched from blood (not recorded which). Receptors were obtained from a woman between 55 and 75 years old who had recovered from COVID-19. The CDR3 runs from the conserved cysteine through the conserved F or W. Each record gives: clone size, D gene, V gene, J gene, CDR3 DNA, CDR3 protein. The D gene is left open where the match is weak. For some rows the clone size is stated as once, few or many, or as a class when expanded; others skip it.

.	TRBD2	TRBV7-8	TRBJ2-3	TGTGCCAGCAGCTTGGGAGTAGCGGGGGGAAAAGATACGCAGTATTTT	CASSLGVAGGKDTQYF
.	.	TRBV6-2/TRBV6-3	TRBJ1-2	TGTGCCAGCAGTTATCCGACAAGTAACTATGGCTACACCTTC	CASSYPTSNYGYTF
.	.	TRBV5-1	TRBJ1-3	TGCGCCAGCAGCTCGGACTTCTCTGGAAACACCATATATTTT	CASSSDFSGNTIYF
.	.	TRBV14	TRBJ1-3	TGTGCCAGCAGCCTGTCGAGGGCAGCTGGAAACACCATATATTTT	CASSLSRAAGNTIYF
.	.	TRBV11-2	TRBJ2-3	TGTGCCAGCAGGTCCCCAGGGACAGATACGCAGTATTTT	CASRSPGTDTQYF
.	.	TRBV5-6	TRBJ2-7	TGTGCCAGCAGCCCCGGAACAGGGTACTACGAGCAGTACTTC	CASSPGTGYYEQYF
.	.	TRBV2	TRBJ1-6	TGTGCCAGCAAGGAAGGGGGTTTTAATTCACCCCTCCACTTT	CASKEGGFNSPLHF
.	.	TRBV4-1	TRBJ1-5	TGCGCCAGCAGCCAAGTAATCTCTCAGCCCCAGCATTTT	CASSQVISQPQHF
.	TRBD1	TRBV6-5	TRBJ2-7	TGTGCCAGCAGGAAGGGTGGGCAGGGGGACGAGCAGTACTTC	CASRKGGQGDEQYF
.	TRBD1	TRBV4-1	TRBJ2-7	TGCGCCAGCAGCTTACCTGGGACAGGGGGCTACGAGCAGTACTTC	CASSLPGTGGYEQYF
.	TRBD2	TRBV19	TRBJ2-1	TGTGCCAGCCAACGGGGGGGCGAGCAGTTCTTC	CASQRGGEQFF
.	.	TRBV6-1	TRBJ1-5	TGTGCCAGCAGTGAATTCCGGAATCAGCCCCAGCATTTT	CASSEFRNQPQHF
.	TRBD1	TRBV5-1	TRBJ2-7	TGCGCCAGCAGCCTGGACAGGGGCAGCTCCTACGAGCAGTACTTC	CASSLDRGSSYEQYF
.	.	TRBV27	TRBJ2-2	TGTGCCAGCAAGGACTTCAACACCGGGGAGCTGTTTTTT	CASKDFNTGELFF
.	TRBD1	TRBV4-2	TRBJ1-4	TGTGCCAGCAGCCAAGATTACAGGGGGGGTATTAATGAAAAACTGTTTTTT	CASSQDYRGGINEKLFF
.	.	TRBV7-2	TRBJ2-7	TGTGCCAGCAGCTTAGATCTGGGTAGCGGAGTTTACGAGCAGTACTTC	CASSLDLGSGVYEQYF
.	TRBD1	TRBV4-1	TRBJ1-2	TGCGCCAGCAGCCAGGAAGGACAGGGGGCAAATGGCTACACCTTC	CASSQEGQGANGYTF
.	.	TRBV28	TRBJ2-5	TGTGCCAGCAAGGTCGCGGGACAGATTCAAGAGACCCAGTACTTC	CASKVAGQIQETQYF
.	.	TRBV12-3/TRBV12-4	TRBJ2-3	TGTGCCAGCAGTCTCCCCAGTTCGACGCAGTATTTT	CASSLPSSTQYF
.	.	TRBV2	TRBJ1-6	TGTGCCAGCAGTCCCTCGACAGGCATAGGTTCACCCCTCCACTTT	CASSPSTGIGSPLHF
once	TRBD2	TRBV30	TRBJ2-2	TGTGCCTGGAGTCTTCCGGGACTAGCGGGGGGAAACACCGGGGAGCTGTTTTTT	CAWSLPGLAGGNTGELFF
.	TRBD1	TRBV19	TRBJ2-2	TGTGCCACCCAACCGGACAGGGGGATCACCGGGGAGCTGTTTTTT	CATQPDRGITGELFF
.	TRBD2	TRBV19	TRBJ2-3	TGTGCCAGTAGTGAACGGGGGGGCAGAGATACGCAGTATTTT	CASSERGGRDTQYF
.	.	TRBV5-4	TRBJ1-3	TGTGCCAGCAGCCCCGGGGGGCTCTCTGGAAACACCATATATTTT	CASSPGGLSGNTIYF
.	.	TRBV18	TRBJ1-6	TGTGCCAGCTCCCTCGACAGACAGAATTCACCCCTCCACTTT	CASSLDRQNSPLHF
.	.	TRBV6-5	TRBJ1-1	TGTGCCAGCAGTTACAGCAGGGGCCGTACCCAAGCTTTCTTT	CASSYSRGRTQAFF